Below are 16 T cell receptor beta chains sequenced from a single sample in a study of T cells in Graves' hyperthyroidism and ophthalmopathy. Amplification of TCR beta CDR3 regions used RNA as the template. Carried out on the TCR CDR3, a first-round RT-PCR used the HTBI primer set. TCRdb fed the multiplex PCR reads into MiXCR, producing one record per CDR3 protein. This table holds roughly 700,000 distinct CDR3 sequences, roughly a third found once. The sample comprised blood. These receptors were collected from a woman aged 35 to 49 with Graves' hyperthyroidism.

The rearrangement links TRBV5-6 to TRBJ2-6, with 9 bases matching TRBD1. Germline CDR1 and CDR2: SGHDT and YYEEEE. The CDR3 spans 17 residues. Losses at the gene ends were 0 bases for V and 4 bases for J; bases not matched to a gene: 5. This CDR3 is CASSLAGTGFGANVLTF. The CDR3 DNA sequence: TGTGCCAGCAGCTTGGCTGGGACAGGGTTCGGGGCCAACGTCCTGACTTTC. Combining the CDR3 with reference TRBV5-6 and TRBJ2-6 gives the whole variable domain DAGVTQSPTHLIKTRGQQVTLRCSPKSGHDTVSWYQQALGQGPQFIFQYYEEEERQRGNFPDRFSGHQFPNYSSELNVNALLLGDSALYLCASSLAGTGFGANVLTFGAGSRLTVL.

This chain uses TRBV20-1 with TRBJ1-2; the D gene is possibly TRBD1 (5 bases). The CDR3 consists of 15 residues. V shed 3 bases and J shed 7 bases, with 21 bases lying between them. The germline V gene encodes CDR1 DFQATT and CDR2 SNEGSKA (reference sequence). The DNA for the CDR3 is TGCAGTGCTAGCCTAGCGGGGGTATCAGGAGCTGGCTACACCTTC. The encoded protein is CSASLAGVSGAGYTF.

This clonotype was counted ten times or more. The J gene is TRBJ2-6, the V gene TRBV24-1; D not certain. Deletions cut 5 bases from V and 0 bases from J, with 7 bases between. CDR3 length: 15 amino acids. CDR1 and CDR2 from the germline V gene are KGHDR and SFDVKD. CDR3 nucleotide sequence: TGTGCCACCAGTGGATGGGGCTCTGGGGCCAACGTCCTGACTTTC. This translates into CATSGWGSGANVLTF.

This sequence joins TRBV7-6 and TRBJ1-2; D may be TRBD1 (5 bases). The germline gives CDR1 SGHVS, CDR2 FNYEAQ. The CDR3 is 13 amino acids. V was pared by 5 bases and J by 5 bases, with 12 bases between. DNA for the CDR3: TGTGCCAGCAGCCCGGACACTGCTTATGGCTACACCTTC. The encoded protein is CASSPDTAYGYTF.

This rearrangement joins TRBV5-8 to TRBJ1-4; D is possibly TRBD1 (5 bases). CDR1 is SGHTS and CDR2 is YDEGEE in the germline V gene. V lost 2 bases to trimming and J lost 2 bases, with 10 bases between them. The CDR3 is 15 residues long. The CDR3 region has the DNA TGTGCCAGCAGCTTCGAGGGGAGGACTAATGAAAAACTGTTTTTT. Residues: CASSFEGRTNEKLFF.

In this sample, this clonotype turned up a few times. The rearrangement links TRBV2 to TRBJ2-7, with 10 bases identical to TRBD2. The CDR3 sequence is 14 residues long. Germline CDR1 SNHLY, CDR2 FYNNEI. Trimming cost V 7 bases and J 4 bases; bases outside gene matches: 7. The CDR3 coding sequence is TGTGCCAGCACCCGAGCGGGAGGGCCTTACGAGCAGTACTTC. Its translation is CASTRAGGPYEQYF.

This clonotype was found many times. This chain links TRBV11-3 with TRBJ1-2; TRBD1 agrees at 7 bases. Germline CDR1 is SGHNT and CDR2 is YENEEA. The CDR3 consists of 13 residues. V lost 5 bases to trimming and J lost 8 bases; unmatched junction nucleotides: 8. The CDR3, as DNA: TGTGCCAGCAGCCACTCCGGGACAGACGGCTACACCTTC. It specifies CASSHSGTDGYTF.

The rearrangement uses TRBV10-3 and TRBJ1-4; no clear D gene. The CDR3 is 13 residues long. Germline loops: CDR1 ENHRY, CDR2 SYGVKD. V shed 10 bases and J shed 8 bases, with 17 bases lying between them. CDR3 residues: CATGPLTGEKLFF. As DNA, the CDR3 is TGTGCCACCGGGCCGCTCACGGGCGAAAAACTGTTTTTT.

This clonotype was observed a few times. CDR3 region: CASSYLVASPNSPLHF. CDR3 nucleotide sequence: TGTGCCAGCAGTTACTTGGTTGCTAGTCCCAATTCACCCCTCCACTTT. The chain links TRBV6-1 to TRBJ1-6; D is unclear. In germline, CDR1 is MNHNS, CDR2 SASEGT. The CDR3 runs 16 residues. Trimming pared 5 bases from V and 7 bases from J, leaving 18 bases between.

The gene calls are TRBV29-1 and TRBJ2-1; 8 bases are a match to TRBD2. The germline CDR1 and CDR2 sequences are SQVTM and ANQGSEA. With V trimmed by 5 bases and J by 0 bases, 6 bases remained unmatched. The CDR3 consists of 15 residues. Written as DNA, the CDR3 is TGCAGCGTTCGGGAGGGCCTAAGCTCCTACAATGAGCAGTTCTTC. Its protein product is CSVREGLSSYNEQFF.

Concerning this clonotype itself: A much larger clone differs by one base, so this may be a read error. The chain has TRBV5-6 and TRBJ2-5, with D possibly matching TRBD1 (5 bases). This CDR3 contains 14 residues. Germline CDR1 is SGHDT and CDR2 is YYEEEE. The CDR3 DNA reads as TGTGCCAGCAGTCAACAGGCAACACAAGAGACCCGGTACTTC. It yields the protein CASSQQATQETRYF.

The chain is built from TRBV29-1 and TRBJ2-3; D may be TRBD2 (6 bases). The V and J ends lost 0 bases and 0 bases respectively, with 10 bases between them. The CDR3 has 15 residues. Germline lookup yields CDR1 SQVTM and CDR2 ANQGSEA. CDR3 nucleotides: TGCAGCGTTGAAGATTACGGGACTAGCACAGATACGCAGTATTTT. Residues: CSVEDYGTSTDTQYF.

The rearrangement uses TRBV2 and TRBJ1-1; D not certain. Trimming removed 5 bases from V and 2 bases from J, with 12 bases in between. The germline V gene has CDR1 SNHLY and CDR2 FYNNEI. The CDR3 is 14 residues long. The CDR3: CASSYSGDNTEAFF. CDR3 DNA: TGTGCCAGCAGTTATTCGGGAGACAACACTGAAGCTTTCTTT.

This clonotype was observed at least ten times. The chain's CDR3 is CSVVPSGGPSYEQYF. CDR3 coding DNA: TGCAGCGTTGTTCCTAGCGGGGGCCCTTCCTACGAGCAGTACTTC. The rearrangement joins TRBV29-1 to TRBJ2-7, with 10 nucleotides matching TRBD2. This CDR3 region has 15 residues. Germline-derived CDR1 and CDR2 are SQVTM and ANQGSEA. The V and J ends lost 4 bases and 1 base, in that order; junction bases with no gene match: 7.

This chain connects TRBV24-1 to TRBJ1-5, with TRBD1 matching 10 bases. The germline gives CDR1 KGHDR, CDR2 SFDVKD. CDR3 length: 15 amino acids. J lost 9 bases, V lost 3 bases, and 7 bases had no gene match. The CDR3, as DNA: TGTGCCACCAGTGATGGACAGGGGGTTGGGTGGCCCCAGCATTTT. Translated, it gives CATSDGQGVGWPQHF.

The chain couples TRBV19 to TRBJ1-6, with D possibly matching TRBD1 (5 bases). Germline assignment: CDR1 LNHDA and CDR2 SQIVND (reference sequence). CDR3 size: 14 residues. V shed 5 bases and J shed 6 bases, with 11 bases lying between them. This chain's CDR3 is CASSHRDLNSPLHF. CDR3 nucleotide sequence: TGTGCCAGTAGTCACCGGGACCTTAATTCACCCCTCCACTTT.